This T cell receptor (beta chain) was captured by sequencing in a study of glioma-infiltrating T cells after dendritic cell vaccination. Documented time point: after dendritic cell vaccination, including at tumor progression/relapse. Clones were read by immunoSEQ multiplex PCR, and TCRdb kept only the in-frame ones, dropping some. The sample holds 91,000 or so clones, around 80% seen once. The CDR3 contains 14 residues. CDR1 is LGHNA and CDR2 is YNFKEQ in the germline V gene. V dropped 1 base and J dropped 6; count of bases not matched to a gene: 3. This TCR derives from a human donor with glioblastoma. The material sequenced was blood, taken after dendritic cell vaccination. V gene TRBV4-2 combines with J gene TRBJ2-7; TRBD2 agrees at 10 bases. The CDR3, as DNA: TGTGCCAGCAGCCAAGGACTAGCGGGCTTCGAGCAGTACTTC. Its translation: CASSQGLAGFEQYF.